The entry below describes one T cell receptor beta chain. This clone was counted once. Its antigen target is currently unknown. No base-level quality is on record; no much larger clone is a single base apart. Thawed unstimulated PBMCs were stained for CD3, CD4 and CD8 and FACS-sorted into CD3+CD4+ and CD3+CD8+ populations. All 8 studied subjects were randomized to withdrawal of immunosuppression. Genomic DNA was isolated with the Qiagen DNeasy Blood and Tissue Kit. High-throughput TCRbeta CDR3 sequencing of frozen genomic DNA was performed by immunoSEQ, with PCR amplification, mapping, bias correction and internal controls included. From the authors' description of their analysis: Only productive rearrangements were retained, and each unique TCRbeta sequence was defined by its CDR3 nucleotide sequence together with its V and J gene. For a sequence to be called donor-reactive, it needed a frequency of at least 0.01% and at least 5-fold expansion in CFSE-low cells compared with unstimulated pre-transplant cells. To ensure at least 90% detection power, minimum frequency thresholds were set for each subject based on that subject's lowest-template unstimulated sample. Repertoire turnover was measured by Jensen-Shannon divergence between the top 1000 TCRbeta sequences post- and pre-transplant. Changes in detection of donor-reactive sequences were assessed with two-sided Fisher's exact tests. This is the immuneACCESS table as TCRdb keeps it, with only in-frame sequences that have V and J called. A part of the clones is gone; compared with another copy, unresolved V genes explain less than half, and the rest is unexplained. Clonal size and the V and J genes are those of that table, whereas D and trimming came from the DNA. The table for this sample lists 50,000 to 70,000 clones; 70% to 80% of them were counted only once. The top ten clonotypes cover about 2.7% of the sample.

These data belong to a study of T cell clones after liver transplantation (dated by TCRdb to between 2018 and 2021). General notes on the study: The samples were obtained from ITN030ST, a randomized trial that attempted immunosuppression withdrawal within 2 years after liver transplantation. Subjects received no induction therapy and standard immunosuppression until randomization at 12-24 months post-transplant. Of the eight recipients, a few were HCV-positive, while the remaining recipients had been transplanted for non-autoimmune, non-viral indications. A cohort of 8 liver transplant recipients was studied, of whom 3 were classified as tolerant and 5 as non-tolerant. As an antigen-independent comparator for the donor-reactive sequences, third party-reactive TCRbeta sequences from pre-transplant MLRs were identified as well. Tolerance was defined as complete withdrawal of immunosuppression for at least one year without a rise in liver enzymes beyond twice the upper limit of normal. Blood samples were collected pre-transplant, pre-randomization before withdrawal, and post-randomization after either full withdrawal or failed withdrawal. Donor-reactive T cell clones were identified by TCRbeta sequencing following a pre-transplant mixed lymphocyte reaction and were subsequently tracked in post-transplant blood.

General study outcomes and caveats: Because of small, heterogeneous patient numbers and non-standardized post-transplant time points, the conclusions were only preliminary. When repertoire turnover was taken into account, detection of donor-reactive sequences was significantly reduced in 7 of 8 subjects for CD4 and in 8 of 8 subjects for CD8. The decline in donor-reactive sequences exceeded the decline in third party-reactive sequences, suggesting partial antigen-specific deletion that was unrelated to withdrawal success. Low numbers of available donor cells limited the measurable donor-reactive repertoire in a couple of subjects. A significant post-transplant decrease in circulating donor-reactive CD4 TCRbeta sequences was observed in most of the 8 subjects, irrespective of tolerance or HCV status. Without allograft tissue specimens, donor-reactive T cells may have migrated into the graft rather than being deleted.

The cysteine opens and the phenylalanine closes a CDR3 of 14 amino acids. The entry retains the CDR3 DNA only, 42 bases that are in frame from base 1. The CDR1 and CDR2 encoded by the germline V gene are SGHRS and YFSETQ. From V the trimming removes 3 bases and from J it removes 8 bases, while the gene matches leave 6 bases of the junction unaccounted for. The specimen was CD4+ T cells from blood, collected at the roughly 15-month timepoint. The rearranged segments are TRBV5-1 and TRBJ2-4; the junction holds 9 bases that match TRBD1. This receptor was identified in a human patient who received a liver transplant. Following transplantation, part of the T cell population may be supplied by the graft donor rather than the patient. At the DNA level, the sequence is TGCGCCAGCAGCTCCCGACAGGGGGTCGACATTCAGTACTTC. Translation gives CASSSRQGVDIQYF.